The entry that follows covers one TCR beta chain sequence. The antigen remains unidentified. The CDR3 contains 16 residues. The trim removed 6 bases at V and 0 bases at J, leaving 8 bases unmatched. CDR1 and CDR2 from the germline V gene are SGHVS and FQNEAQ. TCRdb passed the reads through MiXCR, listing each CDR3 protein once. The table lists 510,000 or so distinct CDR3 sequences, about a quarter of them singletons, with around 14% in the top ten. The sample belongs to a study of T cell repertoires in cytomegalovirus infection. Across the study: Indications came from public TCR beta signatures; they pointed to CMV infection and to a matching HLA type. General observations from the study: What dominated the ex vivo response were HLA-C-restricted CMV-specific TCR beta clonotypes. Adding up the frequency of public TCR beta families identified people who carried CMV plus the relevant HLA.

The chain combines TRBV7-8 with TRBJ2-7, with 10 bases fitting TRBD1. Sequencing was performed on PBMCs. The clonotype was recovered from a human donor in good health (CMV status not recorded). Some clones in this sample may be carry-over from other donors' samples. The CDR3 sequence is CASRRTGTGVSYEQYF. The CDR3, as DNA: TGTGCCAGCAGACGAACCGGGACAGGGGTCTCCTACGAGCAGTACTTC.